The 15 T cell receptor beta chains listed next were all sequenced from one sample in a study of blood T cell repertoires in COVID-19 (dated by TCRdb to 2020 to 2021). Libraries were constructed by the immunoSEQ multiplex PCR assay. The table was pulled from immuneACCESS by TCRdb, which kept in-frame rearrangements only. Such tables lose some clones; where checked, under half of the loss comes from unresolved V genes, and the rest has no known cause. The table for this sample lists tens of thousands of clones; 75% to 95% of them were counted only once. The top ten hold approximately 6% of the sample. Input material: peripheral blood. These TCRs come from a woman of 80 years or more with acute or convalescent COVID-19.

A word on this clone: Other DNA sequences in the sample encode the same CDR3. This chain connects TRBV3-1 (or the pseudogene TRBV3-2) to TRBJ1-3; tentatively, D is TRBD1 (5 bases). CDR1 and CDR2 (germline): LGHDT, YNNKEL (reference sequence). Trimming pared 3 bases from V and 4 bases from J, leaving 10 bases between. The CDR3 sequence is 14 residues long. The CDR3 DNA is TGTGCCAGCAGCCAGCAGGGCTCAGGAAACACCATATATTTT. The encoded protein is CASSQQGSGNTIYF.

The chain has TRBV6-6 and TRBJ2-4; 7 nucleotides line up with TRBD1. From germline, CDR1 is MNHNY and CDR2 SVGAGI (reference sequence). The CDR3 sequence is 16 residues long. V was clipped by 5 bases and J by 9 bases; unmatched bases: 16. The chain's CDR3 is CASSRIPGQSSIIQYF. In nucleotides, the CDR3 is TGTGCCAGCAGTCGTATTCCGGGACAGAGTTCAATCATTCAGTACTTC.

The V call is TRBV29-1, the J call TRBJ1-2, with TRBD1 as a possible D gene (5 bases). CDR1 SQVTM and CDR2 ANQGSEA come from the germline V gene. Trimming removed 2 bases at V and 6 bases at J, with 10 bases between. This CDR3 is built from 12 residues. The CDR3 nucleotides are TGCAGCGTTGAAAAGGGGTTGAATGGCTACACCTTC. Encoded protein: CSVEKGLNGYTF. Supplemented by reference TRBV29-1 and TRBJ1-2, the full variable domain reads SAVISQKPSRDICQRGTSLTIQCQVDSQVTMMFWYRQQPGQSLTLIATANQGSEATYESGFVIDKFPISRPNLTFSTLTVSNMSPEDSSIYLCSVEKGLNGYTFGSGTRLTVV.

This chain links TRBV19 with TRBJ1-5; the D gene is possibly TRBD1 (5 bases). This CDR3 is built from 13 residues. Germline values: CDR1 LNHDA, CDR2 SQIVND (reference sequence). The V and J ends lost 2 bases and 6 bases respectively, with 8 bases between them. The CDR3 region is CASSIQGSQPQHF. The CDR3 region has the DNA TGTGCCAGTAGTATACAGGGTAGTCAGCCCCAGCATTTT.

V and J are TRBV5-4 and TRBJ1-3; D might be TRBD1 (6 bases). Germline CDR1 SGHNT, CDR2 YYREEE (reference sequence). V lost 4 bases and J 4 bases, leaving 12 bases between the germline ends. This CDR3 region has 14 residues. In DNA, the CDR3 is TGTGCCAGCAGCGCAAATACAGGGGGAAACACCATATATTTT. The encoded protein is CASSANTGGNTIYF.

The chain links TRBV28 to TRBJ1-5; D gene ambiguous. Germline CDR1 MDHEN, CDR2 SYDVKM. Trimming pared 3 bases from V and 1 base from J, leaving 16 bases between. This CDR3 is 17 amino acids long. The CDR3 coding sequence is TGTGCCAGCAGTTTGGGCAGGAGGTTTACCAGCAATCAGCCCCAGCATTTT. Translated, it gives CASSLGRRFTSNQPQHF.

The rearrangement links TRBV19 to TRBJ1-1; TRBD1 agrees at 7 bases. This CDR3 is built from 14 residues. After removal of 6 bases from V and 5 bases from J, the junction contained 9 bases not matched to a gene. CDR1 is LNHDA and CDR2 is SQIVND in the germline V gene (reference sequence). The CDR3 nucleotides read TGTGCCAGTAGGAGGGTCCTACAGGGGACTGAAGCTTTCTTT. Its translation is CASRRVLQGTEAFF. The whole variable domain, filled in from reference TRBV19 and TRBJ1-1, reads DGGITQSPKYLFRKEGQNVTLSCEQNLNHDAMYWYRQDPGQGLRLIYYSQIVNDFQKGDIAEGYSVSREKKESFPLTVTSAQKNPTAFYLCASRRVLQGTEAFFGQGTRLTVV.

This chain uses TRBV19 with TRBJ1-2; 8 bases agree with TRBD1. Unmatched junction bases numbered 11, after V lost 7 bases and J lost 4 bases. The CDR3 totals 15 residues. CDR1 is LNHDA and CDR2 is SQIVND in the germline V gene (reference sequence). CDR3 in amino acids: CASKSDRDGIYGYTF. The CDR3 nucleotides read TGTGCCAGTAAATCGGACAGGGACGGTATCTATGGCTACACCTTC.

The J gene is TRBJ1-1, the V gene TRBV19; D is ambiguous. The germline V and J ends were trimmed by 4 bases and 3 bases, with 9 bases remaining between them. Per germline, CDR1 LNHDA and CDR2 SQIVND (reference sequence). The CDR3 has 13 amino acids. CDR3 in DNA: TGTGCCAGTAGTACACGGGGTCACACTGAAGCTTTCTTT. Translating it yields CASSTRGHTEAFF.

This clone was detected only once. V is TRBV5-4 and J is TRBJ1-2, with 10 bases aligning to TRBD1. The CDR3 is 19 residues long. V lost 4 bases to trimming and J lost 0 bases; unmatched junction nucleotides: 15. The germline CDR1 and CDR2 sequences are SGHNT and YYREEE (reference sequence). This CDR3 is CASSLGLGQGVSTNYGYTF. The CDR3 DNA reads as TGTGCCAGCAGCCTTGGCTTAGGACAGGGGGTCTCCACTAACTATGGCTACACCTTC. The variable domain in full, with the rest retrieved from reference TRBV5-4 and TRBJ1-2, is ETGVTQSPTHLIKTRGQQVTLRCSSQSGHNTVSWYQQALGQGPQFIFQYYREEENGRGNFPPRFSGLQFPNYSSELNVNALELDDSALYLCASSLGLGQGVSTNYGYTFGSGTRLTVV.

As for this clone: Germline and junction disagree at one end, which may indicate a read error. The V and J genes are TRBV5-4 and TRBJ2-3; 9 nucleotides line up with TRBD2. The CDR3 runs to 11 residues. Germline CDR1 and CDR2: SGHNT and YYREEE (reference sequence). As DNA, the CDR3 is TGCAGTGCGGGGGGGACAGATACGCAGTATTTT. It encodes CSAGGTDTQYF.

The chain employs TRBV5-1 and TRBJ2-7; 7 bases are a match to TRBD2. In germline, CDR1 is SGHRS, CDR2 YFSETQ. The junction had 9 bases not matched to a gene; V was cut back by 0 bases and J by 3 bases. The CDR3 has 16 amino acids. In DNA, the CDR3 is TGCGCCAGCAGCTTGGCCACGGGGGGAGGTAGCTACGAGCAGTACTTC. Encoded protein: CASSLATGGGSYEQYF.

DNA of the CDR3: TGTGCCAGCAGTTACCCGAAGGGAGGGGTCCTCTCACCCCTCCACTTT. This codes for CASSYPKGGVLSPLHF. The chain carries TRBV6-2 or TRBV6-3 and TRBJ1-6; D is possibly TRBD1 (5 bases). The ends were cut back, 2 bases at V and 10 bases at J, with 18 bases in the middle. The CDR3 totals 16 residues. CDR1 and CDR2 (germline): MNHEY, SVGEGT.

The CDR3 loop is CASSVMARGFYEQFF. As DNA, the CDR3 is TGTGCCAGCAGCGTGATGGCTCGCGGGTTTTATGAGCAGTTCTTC. This rearrangement joins TRBV5-4 to TRBJ2-1; D possibly corresponds to TRBD2 (5 bases). The V gene lost 4 bases and the J gene lost 8 bases, with 19 bases spanning the gap. Germline V gene lookup returns CDR1 SGHNT and CDR2 YYREEE (reference sequence). This CDR3 is 15 amino acids long.

The chain has TRBV19 and TRBJ2-4; D may be TRBD1 (6 bases). This CDR3 has 14 amino acids. Trimming shortened V by 5 bases and J by 6 bases, and 14 bases separated the two germline ends. The germline gives CDR1 LNHDA, CDR2 SQIVND (reference sequence). The CDR3 loop reads CASSRNREINIQYF. DNA of the CDR3: TGTGCCAGTAGTCGCAACAGGGAAATAAACATTCAGTACTTC.